These 11 T cell receptor beta chains were all obtained from the same sample, sequenced in a study of blood T cell repertoires in COVID-19. Clones were sequenced by immunoSEQ multiplex PCR, and TCRdb holds only the in-frame ones, with some missing. The sample includes about 120,000 clones, 85% to 90% of them seen just once. The sample was peripheral blood. These receptors were collected from a woman in her seventies with acute or convalescent COVID-19.

The table lists this clone with a count of one. V is TRBV5-4 and J is TRBJ2-3; D gene uncertain. The CDR3 totals 16 residues. Germline lookup yields CDR1 SGHNT and CDR2 YYREEE (reference sequence). Trimming shortened V by 4 bases and J by 0 bases, and 15 bases separated the two germline ends. DNA of the CDR3: TGTGCCAGCAGCCCCGTGACAAACCCTAGCACAGATACGCAGTATTTT. Translation gives CASSPVTNPSTDTQYF. Complete variable domain (other parts from reference TRBV5-4 and TRBJ2-3): ETGVTQSPTHLIKTRGQQVTLRCSSQSGHNTVSWYQQALGQGPQFIFQYYREEENGRGNFPPRFSGLQFPNYSSELNVNALELDDSALYLCASSPVTNPSTDTQYFGPGTRLTVL.

This chain connects TRBV2 to TRBJ1-2; the D gene is possibly TRBD1 (6 bases). V was trimmed by 8 bases and J by 5 bases, leaving 18 bases between them. Germline assignment: CDR1 SNHLY and CDR2 FYNNEI. This CDR3 has 14 residues. CDR3 nucleotide sequence: TGTGCCAGCCAGGAAGAGGGACAAATATATGGCTACACCTTC. Translating gives CASQEEGQIYGYTF.

This clone was seen only a few times. The V and J genes are TRBV4-1 and TRBJ1-2; D is undetermined. This CDR3 has 17 amino acids. V lost 0 bases to trimming and J lost 4 bases, with 18 bases between them. Germline V gene data show CDR1 as MGHRA and CDR2 as YSYEKL. The CDR3 DNA reads TGCGCCAGCAGCCAAGACGGGATGGCAGCGGTTCCCTATGGCTACACCTTC. This translates into CASSQDGMAAVPYGYTF.

The gene calls are TRBV7-9 and TRBJ2-7; 7 bases are shared with TRBD2. This CDR3 has 16 residues. Germline assignment: CDR1 SEHNR and CDR2 FQNEAQ (reference sequence). V gave up 5 bases and J gave up 0 bases; unmatched junction bases: 10. The CDR3 bases are TGTGCCAGCAGCCCCGATTCAGCGGGGAACTCCTACGAGCAGTACTTC. Amino acids: CASSPDSAGNSYEQYF.

The chain recombines TRBV30 with TRBJ2-7; 8 bases match TRBD1. Trimming cost V 4 bases and J 3 bases; bases outside gene matches: 5. The CDR3 covers 13 residues. The germline CDR1 and CDR2 sequences are GTSNPN and SVGIG (reference sequence). As DNA, the CDR3 is TGTGCCTGGACCCGGGACAGGTTCTACGAGCAGTACTTC. It encodes CAWTRDRFYEQYF.

This chain connects TRBV19 to TRBJ1-2; 8 bases fit TRBD1. Looked up from germline, CDR1 is LNHDA and CDR2 is SQIVND (reference sequence). The CDR3 is 15 amino acids. Trimming removed 1 base from V and 4 bases from J; junction bases left unmatched: 5. CDR3 coding DNA: TGTGCCAGTAGTATAGGAGGGACAGGTGCCTATGGCTACACCTTC. This gives the protein CASSIGGTGAYGYTF.

The chain links TRBV30 to TRBJ1-4, with unresolved D. The germline V gene has CDR1 GTSNPN and CDR2 SVGIG (reference sequence). V was clipped by 2 bases and J by 12 bases, with 10 bases between them. The CDR3 runs 11 residues. The CDR3 reads CAWSPYRELFF. The CDR3 DNA is TGTGCCTGGAGTCCATACCGGGAACTGTTTTTT.

The chain has TRBV11-2 and TRBJ2-7; 11 nucleotides agree with TRBD2. The V segment lost 3 bases and the J segment 3 bases; nucleotides outside the gene matches: 7. CDR1 SGHAT and CDR2 FQNNGV come from the germline V gene. CDR3 length equals 16 residues. The CDR3 loop reads CASSLMAGLAVYEQYF. CDR3 DNA: TGTGCCAGCAGCTTGATGGCGGGACTAGCGGTCTACGAGCAGTACTTC.

This chain uses TRBV12-3 or TRBV12-4 with TRBJ1-2, with no clear D. V was trimmed by 4 bases and J by 6 bases, leaving 9 bases between them. This CDR3 region has 12 residues. CDR3 loop: CASSSYSDGYTF. The CDR3 DNA follows: TGTGCCAGCAGTTCTTACAGTGATGGCTACACCTTC.

The chain has TRBV10-2 and TRBJ2-3; the match to TRBD2 covers 10 bases. Germline CDR1 is WSHSY and CDR2 is SAAADI. The CDR3 is made up of 14 amino acids. With 6 bases clipped from V and 6 bases from J, the junction kept 6 bases outside the gene matches. CDR3 amino acids: CASSSLAGTDTQYF. CDR3 sequence (DNA): TGCGCCAGCAGCTCACTAGCGGGGACCGATACGCAGTATTTT.

The chain employs TRBV10-2 and TRBJ2-7, with 8 positions matching TRBD1. Germline trimming cut 6 bases from V and 2 bases from J; bases unmatched to any gene: 3. Germline loops: CDR1 WSHSY, CDR2 SAAADI. The CDR3 has 13 residues. The CDR3 spells CASRAGQAYEQYF. CDR3 coding DNA: TGCGCCAGCAGGGCGGGACAGGCCTACGAGCAGTACTTC.